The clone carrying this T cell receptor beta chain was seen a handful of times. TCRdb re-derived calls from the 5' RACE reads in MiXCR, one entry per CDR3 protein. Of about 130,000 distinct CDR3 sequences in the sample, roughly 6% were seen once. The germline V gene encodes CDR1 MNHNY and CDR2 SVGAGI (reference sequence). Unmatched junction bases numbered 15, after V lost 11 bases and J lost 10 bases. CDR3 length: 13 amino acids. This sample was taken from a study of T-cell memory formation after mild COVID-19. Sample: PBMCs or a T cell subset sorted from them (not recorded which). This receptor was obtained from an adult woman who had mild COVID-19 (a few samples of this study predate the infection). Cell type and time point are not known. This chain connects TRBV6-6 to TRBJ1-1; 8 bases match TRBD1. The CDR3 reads CAARTGPVTPAFF. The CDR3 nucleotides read TGTGCCGCGAGGACAGGGCCCGTCACCCCAGCTTTCTTT.